The 8 T cell receptor beta chains listed next were all sequenced from one sample in a study of blood T cell repertoires in COVID-19. Produced via immunoSEQ multiplex PCR; TCRdb's table is partial and in-frame only. This table holds about 140,000 clones, 70% to 90% found once. The sequencing input was peripheral blood. These receptor sequences come from a woman aged 80 or older with acute or convalescent COVID-19.

V and J are TRBV2 and TRBJ1-2, with a weak D call TRBD1 (6 bases). CDR1 SNHLY and CDR2 FYNNEI come from the germline V gene. This CDR3 has 14 residues. V shed 8 bases and J shed 0 bases, with 13 bases lying between them. DNA for the CDR3: TGTGCCAGCGCGTCAGGGGCCTCTAACTATGGCTACACCTTC. It codes for CASASGASNYGYTF.

A single count supports this clone. The V and J genes are TRBV3-1 (or the pseudogene TRBV3-2) and TRBJ1-1, with D possibly matching TRBD1 (5 bases). The CDR3 covers 13 residues. CDR1 and CDR2 (germline): LGHDT, YNNKEL (reference sequence). V dropped 4 bases and J dropped 7 bases, with 13 bases sitting between them. The CDR3 here is CASSPYLGGEAFF. In DNA form, the CDR3 reads TGTGCCAGCAGCCCCTACCTCGGGGGTGAAGCTTTCTTT.

On this clone itself: Other DNA sequences in the same sample also yield this CDR3. The rearrangement links TRBV5-1 to TRBJ1-4; a weak D match, TRBD1 (5 bases). Trimming took off 2 bases at V and 6 bases at J, with 11 bases between the two ends. CDR3 length: 14 residues. The germline CDR1 and CDR2 sequences are SGHRS and YFSETQ. As DNA, the CDR3 is TGCGCCAGCAGCTTCGGGGGGTCGGATGAAAAACTGTTTTTT. Protein sequence: CASSFGGSDEKLFF.

The chain recombines TRBV7-6 with TRBJ1-3; the match to TRBD1 covers 8 bases. Trimming removed 5 bases from V and 2 bases from J; junction bases left unmatched: 5. This CDR3 has 15 amino acids. From germline, CDR1 is SGHVS and CDR2 FNYEAQ. This CDR3 reads CASSQDRVAGNTIYF. Here the CDR3 DNA reads TGTGCCAGCAGCCAGGACAGGGTAGCTGGAAACACCATATATTTT.

This clone was detected once. The rearrangement links TRBV11-3 to TRBJ1-2; D is perhaps TRBD1 (6 bases). This CDR3 is built from 16 residues. Trimming removed 4 bases from V and 1 base from J, with 16 bases in between. Germline CDR1 and CDR2: SGHNT and YENEEA. CDR3 nucleotides: TGTGCCAGCAGCTCAGCTAGGGCAGGGGATAACTATGGCTACACCTTC. Translating gives CASSSARAGDNYGYTF.

CDR3 sequence: CAWSVHRDVGYEQYF. The CDR3 DNA reads as TGTGCCTGGAGTGTACACAGGGATGTTGGCTACGAGCAGTACTTC. The chain employs TRBV30 and TRBJ2-7; tentatively, D is TRBD1 (6 bases). The V end was cut by 0 bases, the J end by 3 bases, with 15 bases between. CDR3 length equals 15 residues. CDR1 and CDR2 (germline): GTSNPN, SVGIG (reference sequence).

The rearrangement uses TRBV18 and TRBJ1-2; 9 bases are shared with TRBD1. Unmatched junction bases numbered 3, after V lost 2 bases and J lost 8 bases. The CDR3 runs to 13 residues. Germline V gene data show CDR1 as KGHSH and CDR2 as LQKENI. The DNA of the CDR3 is TGTGCCAGCTCACCAGACAGGGGGACCGGCTACACCTTC. Translation gives CASSPDRGTGYTF.

The chain employs TRBV9 and TRBJ2-1; D remains ambiguous. This CDR3 is built from 16 residues. CDR1 and CDR2 (germline): SGDLS, YYNGEE. Trimming took 0 bases from V and 5 from J, leaving 15 bases between them. This chain's CDR3 is CASSVVGSLPDNEQFF. CDR3 DNA: TGTGCCAGCAGCGTAGTGGGCTCTCTCCCTGACAATGAGCAGTTCTTC. The entire variable domain, with the rest obtained from reference TRBV9 and TRBJ2-1, is as follows: DSGVTQTPKHLITATGQRVTLRCSPRSGDLSVYWYQQSLDQGLQFLIQYYNGEERAKGNILERFSAQQFPDLHSELNLSSLELGDSALYFCASSVVGSLPDNEQFFGPGTRLTVL.